Detailed here is one TCR beta chain. Its antigen remains unknown. Just one base apart from a much larger clone, this may be a read error. The source of the sample is a study of T-cell reconstitution after alpha-beta-depleted transplantation in children. Study conclusions and caveats: At around two months after transplant, the alpha-beta T cells were reportedly derived from several hundred expanded clones that came from non-depleted graft cells. Newly made T cells mostly supplied T-cell counts and diversity one year after transplant.

V dropped 4 bases and J dropped 5 bases, with 16 bases sitting between them. This CDR3 has 15 amino acids. CDR1 and CDR2 (germline): MDHEN, SYDVKM. Preparation of the TCRbeta library used unique molecular identifiers. Each CDR3 protein is one row after TCRdb ran MiXCR on the PCR reads. The sample lists fewer than 250,000 distinct CDR3 sequences; roughly 8.2% were seen once. The TCR sequence derives from a male patient younger than 18 who had a stem cell transplant for acute lymphoblastic leukemia, so the T cells may come from the graft donor. Source: PBMCs, mostly from graft donor cells, taken 180 days after TCRalphabeta/CD19-depleted stem cell transplant. The chain is built from TRBV28 and TRBJ2-3, with unresolved D. In DNA form, the CDR3 reads TGTGCCAGCAGTTCGCCCCCGAGACCAATAGATACGCAGTATTTT. Translated: CASSSPPRPIDTQYF. Together with reference TRBV28 and TRBJ2-3, the CDR3 gives the full variable domain: DVKVTQSSRYLVKRTGEKVFLECVQDMDHENMFWYRQDPGLGLRLIYFSYDVKMKEKGDIPEGYSVSREKKERFSLILESASTNQTSMYLCASSSPPRPIDTQYFGPGTRLTVL.